One and the same sample provided the 5 T cell receptor beta chains below, sequenced in a study of Ad26.COV2.S vaccination and SARS-CoV-2 variants. Method: immunoSEQ multiplex PCR; TCRdb's copy keeps in-frame clones and lacks some. This table holds 350,000 to 400,000 clones, approximately 90% found once. Specified treatment: around 19 received Ad26.COV2.S at low or high dose, single or two shots; 5 received placebo; per-sample allocation not given. After the first vaccine or placebo injection, samples were drawn on day 63. This material consisted of peripheral blood, taken in a trial of Ad26.COV2.S vaccine versus placebo. The receptors were sampled from a person aged 18 to 59 who received the Ad26.COV2.S COVID-19 vaccine or a placebo.

In its sample, this clone was seen once. This sequence joins TRBV5-8 and TRBJ1-2; no clear D. Per germline, CDR1 SGHTS and CDR2 YDEGEE. Trimming cost V 4 bases and J 0 bases, with 7 bases left between them. The CDR3 loop spans 13 amino acids. CDR3 DNA sequence: TGTGCCAGCAGCCCAGTCGCTAACTATGGCTACACCTTC. This sequence encodes CASSPVANYGYTF.

The chain combines TRBV29-1 with TRBJ1-1, with D possibly being TRBD1 (5 bases). Trimming cost V 6 bases and J 1 base, with 18 bases left between them. Germline V gene data show CDR1 as SQVTM and CDR2 as ANQGSEA. This CDR3 is built from 15 residues. CDR3 sequence reads: CSVKSTGLSNTEAFF. The CDR3 nucleotides read TGCAGCGTAAAATCTACGGGACTTTCGAACACTGAAGCTTTCTTT.

This clone was found a few times. The V gene is TRBV7-2, the J gene TRBJ2-7; D is possibly TRBD2 (5 bases). Trimming stripped 1 base from V and 3 bases from J, with 7 bases between. CDR3 length: 13 amino acids. Germline values: CDR1 SGHTA, CDR2 FQGNSA. CDR3 loop: CASSLVEGYEQYF. CDR3 nucleotide sequence: TGTGCCAGCAGCTTAGTCGAGGGCTACGAGCAGTACTTC. Drawing the rest from reference TRBV7-2 and TRBJ2-7, the complete variable domain is GAGVSQSPSNKVTEKGKDVELRCDPISGHTALYWYRQSLGQGLEFLIYFQGNSAPDKSGLPSDRFSAERTGGSVSTLTIQRTQQEDSAVYLCASSLVEGYEQYFGPGTRLTVT.

V gene TRBV7-8 combines with J gene TRBJ1-2; 9 positions match TRBD1. V was pared by 4 bases and J by 6 bases, with 12 bases of the junction left unmatched. The germline V gene encodes CDR1 SGHVS and CDR2 FQNEAQ. CDR3 length: 16 amino acids. Written as DNA, the CDR3 is TGTGCCAGCAGCTCCCGCCGGGACAGGGAGGCACATGGCTACACCTTC. As protein: CASSSRRDREAHGYTF.

The chain recombines TRBV18 with TRBJ1-2; no clear D gene. Germline CDR1 reads KGHSH; CDR2 reads LQKENI. V dropped 8 bases and J dropped 3 bases, with 22 bases sitting between them. The CDR3 runs to 16 residues. The CDR3 loop reads CASARNAGLADYGYTF. The DNA for the CDR3 is TGTGCCAGCGCACGAAACGCGGGCCTCGCCGACTATGGCTACACCTTC.